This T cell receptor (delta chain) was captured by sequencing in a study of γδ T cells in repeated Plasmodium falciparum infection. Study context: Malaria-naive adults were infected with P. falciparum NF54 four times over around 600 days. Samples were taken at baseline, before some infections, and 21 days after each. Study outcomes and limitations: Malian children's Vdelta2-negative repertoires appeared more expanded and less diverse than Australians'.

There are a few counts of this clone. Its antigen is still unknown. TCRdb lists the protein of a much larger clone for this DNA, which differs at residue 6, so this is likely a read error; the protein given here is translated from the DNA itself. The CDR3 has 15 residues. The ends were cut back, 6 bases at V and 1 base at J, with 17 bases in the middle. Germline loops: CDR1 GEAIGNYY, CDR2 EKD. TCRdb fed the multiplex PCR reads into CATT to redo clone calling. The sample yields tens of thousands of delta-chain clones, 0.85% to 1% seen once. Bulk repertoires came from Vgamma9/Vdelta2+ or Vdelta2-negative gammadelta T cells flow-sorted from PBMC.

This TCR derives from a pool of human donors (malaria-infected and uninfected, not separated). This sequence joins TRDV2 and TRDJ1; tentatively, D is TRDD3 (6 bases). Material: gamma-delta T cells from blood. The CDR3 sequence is CACNLRDIGTDKLIF. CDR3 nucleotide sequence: TGTGCCTGTAACCTGAGGGATATCGGCACCGATAAACTCATCTTT.